Presented here are 25 T cell receptor beta chains from one specimen sequenced in a study of vaccination and CD4 T cells after COVID-19. The antigens for these receptors are not known. Stated treatment: approximately nine-day PBMC culture with coronavirus spike peptide pools or control peptides (ViraFEST assay). The Oncomine TCR Beta short-read assay generated sequence data from the DNA of cultured CD4+ T cells. TCRdb processed the PCR reads anew with MiXCR; each CDR3 protein has one entry. The repertoire holds about 12,000 distinct CDR3 sequences, with approximately 76% as singletons. Sequencing was carried out using CD4+ T cells from blood, cultured in vitro. All receptors derive from a human donor who had recovered from COVID-19.

The J gene is TRBJ1-5, the V gene TRBV19, with a tentative D call TRBD1 (6 bases). The CDR3 length is 15 residues. The V gene lost 10 bases and the J gene lost 2 bases, with 18 bases spanning the gap. The germline gives CDR1 LNHDA, CDR2 SQIVND (reference sequence). CDR3 amino acids: CATSKGGGRNQPQHF. The CDR3 DNA follows: TGTGCCACCTCTAAGGGGGGGGGGCGCAATCAGCCCCAGCATTTT.

CDR3 loop: CASSQSWKGQGYNEQFF. CDR3 nucleotides: TGTGCCAGCAGCCAAAGCTGGAAGGGACAGGGGTACAATGAGCAGTTCTTC. This sequence joins TRBV7-6 and TRBJ2-1; TRBD1 agrees at 10 bases. CDR1 is SGHVS and CDR2 is FNYEAQ in the germline V gene. V shed 5 bases and J 4 bases; nucleotides not matched to a gene: 11. This CDR3 is 17 amino acids long.

The rearrangement links TRBV18 to TRBJ2-3; D may be TRBD2 (6 bases). Germline V lookup: CDR1 KGHSH, CDR2 LQKENI. The CDR3 length is 13 residues. The V end was cut by 8 bases, the J end by 6 bases, with 15 bases between. In DNA form, the CDR3 reads TGTGCCAGCCGACGGGAGTTAGCCGATACGCAGTATTTT. Translated: CASRRELADTQYF. The variable domain in full, completed from reference TRBV18 and TRBJ2-3, reads NAGVMQNPRHLVRRRGQEARLRCSPMKGHSHVYWYRQLPEEGLKFMVYLQKENIIDESGMPKERFSAEFPKEGPSILRIQQVVRGDSAAYFCASRRELADTQYFGPGTRLTVL.

CDR3 protein: CASSIERRNQPQHF. In DNA, the CDR3 is TGTGCCAGTAGTATAGAACGGCGCAATCAGCCCCAGCATTTT. The gene calls are TRBV19 and TRBJ1-5, with D uncertain. The germline V gene has CDR1 LNHDA and CDR2 SQIVND (reference sequence). The CDR3 is made up of 14 amino acids. V was clipped by 0 bases and J by 2 bases, with 5 bases between them.

This clonotype was observed a few times. The gene calls are TRBV28 and TRBJ1-1; the D gene is possibly TRBD1 (6 bases). Germline V gene data show CDR1 as MDHEN and CDR2 as SYDVKM. The CDR3 has 13 residues. V was clipped by 5 bases and J by 7 bases, with 14 bases between them. The CDR3 nucleotides are TGTGCCAGCAGTCCCACCGAGGGGGGTGAAGCTTTCTTT. Residues: CASSPTEGGEAFF.

This chain joins TRBV7-2 and TRBJ1-1; 7 bases align to TRBD1. The CDR3 contains 13 residues. V gave up 1 base and J gave up 11 bases; unmatched junction bases: 7. Germline V gives CDR1 SGHTA, CDR2 FQGNSA. CDR3 sequence reads: CASSLGWDSVAFF. The CDR3 DNA follows: TGTGCCAGCAGCTTAGGGTGGGACAGTGTGGCTTTCTTT.

The CDR3 DNA sequence: TGTGCCAGCAGTTTAACTAGCGGAGGGGGGGTGCAGACCCAGTACTTC. This encodes CASSLTSGGGVQTQYF. The chain carries TRBV28 and TRBJ2-5; 8 nucleotides agree with TRBD2. The germline CDR1 and CDR2 sequences are MDHEN and SYDVKM. Trimming cost V 2 bases and J 6 bases; bases outside gene matches: 11. CDR3 length: 16 residues. Full variable domain (outside the CDR3, taken from reference TRBV28 and TRBJ2-5): DVKVTQSSRYLVKRTGEKVFLECVQDMDHENMFWYRQDPGLGLRLIYFSYDVKMKEKGDIPEGYSVSREKKERFSLILESASTNQTSMYLCASSLTSGGGVQTQYFGPGTRLLVL.

This chain joins TRBV7-9 and TRBJ1-2; D remains ambiguous. The CDR3 covers 14 residues. V dropped 5 bases and J dropped 4 bases, with 14 bases sitting between them. The germline V gene has CDR1 SEHNR and CDR2 FQNEAQ (reference sequence). CDR3 in amino acids: CASSNSSGSYGYTF. The CDR3 coding sequence is TGTGCCAGCAGCAATTCATCGGGGTCCTATGGCTACACCTTC. The full variable domain, completed using reference TRBV7-9 and TRBJ1-2, is DTGVSQNPRHKITKRGQNVTFRCDPISEHNRLYWYRQTLGQGPEFLTYFQNEAQLEKSRLLSDRFSAERPKGSFSTLEIQRTEQGDSAMYLCASSNSSGSYGYTFGSGTRLTVV.

V and J are TRBV30 and TRBJ1-1; D gene ambiguous. The CDR3 totals 13 residues. Trimming stripped 0 bases from V and 2 bases from J, with 7 bases between. Per germline, CDR1 GTSNPN and CDR2 SVGIG (reference sequence). Written as DNA, the CDR3 is TGTGCCTGGAGTGTAACCATAAACACTGAAGCTTTCTTT. This gives the protein CAWSVTINTEAFF. Full variable domain (remainder filled in from reference TRBV30 and TRBJ1-1): SQTIHQWPATLVQPVGSPLSLECTVEGTSNPNLYWYRQAAGRGLQLLFYSVGIGQISSEVPQNLSASRPQDRQFILSSKKLLLSDSGFYLCAWSVTINTEAFFGQGTRLTVV.

This chain uses TRBV7-9 with TRBJ2-7; no firm D call. Per the germline V gene, CDR1 is SEHNR and CDR2 is FQNEAQ (reference sequence). Deletions cut 5 bases from V and 0 bases from J, with 11 bases between. CDR3 length: 14 amino acids. The CDR3 sequence is CASSHTTGSYEQYF. CDR3 DNA sequence: TGTGCCAGCAGCCACACGACTGGCTCCTACGAGCAGTACTTC. Variable domain in full (rest from reference TRBV7-9 and TRBJ2-7): DTGVSQNPRHKITKRGQNVTFRCDPISEHNRLYWYRQTLGQGPEFLTYFQNEAQLEKSRLLSDRFSAERPKGSFSTLEIQRTEQGDSAMYLCASSHTTGSYEQYFGPGTRLTVT.

The J gene is TRBJ1-1, the V gene TRBV15; D perhaps matches TRBD1 (6 bases). The germline V gene has CDR1 LNHNV and CDR2 YYDKDF (reference sequence). The CDR3 covers 14 residues. V lost 0 bases and J 11 bases, leaving 16 bases between the germline ends. CDR3 region: CATSRDNGGARAFF. As DNA, the CDR3 is TGTGCCACCAGCAGAGATAATGGGGGGGCGAGGGCTTTCTTT.

The chain joins TRBV27 to TRBJ1-2; 9 bases align to TRBD1. Per the germline V gene, CDR1 is MNHEY and CDR2 is SMNVEV (reference sequence). The V segment lost 6 bases and the J segment 4 bases; nucleotides outside the gene matches: 12. The CDR3 loop spans 16 amino acids. This CDR3 is CASSKDYRGHGYGYTF. CDR3 sequence (DNA): TGTGCCAGCAGCAAGGACTACAGGGGGCATGGCTATGGCTACACCTTC.

The V gene is TRBV27, the J gene TRBJ1-6; a weak D match, TRBD1 (6 bases). Germline loops: CDR1 MNHEY, CDR2 SMNVEV (reference sequence). The V end was cut by 6 bases, the J end by 6 bases, with 15 bases between. This CDR3 spans 15 amino acids. The CDR3 DNA reads TGTGCCAGCAGAGGGCACGGGGGCGTTAATTCACCCCTCCACTTT. Its translation: CASRGHGGVNSPLHF.

The V gene is TRBV21-1, the J gene TRBJ2-5. TRBV21-1 is deemed a pseudogene. The CDR3 length is 9 residues. The chain's CDR3 is CARRETQYF. In nucleotides, the CDR3 is TGTGCCAGGAGGGAGACCCAGTACTTC.

This chain connects TRBV7-9 to TRBJ1-1; no firm D call. Germline CDR1 is SEHNR and CDR2 is FQNEAQ (reference sequence). This CDR3 is 14 amino acids long. The V gene lost 1 base and the J gene lost 5 bases, with 11 bases spanning the gap. The CDR3 protein is CASSLGSGWTEAFF. The CDR3 DNA sequence: TGTGCCAGCAGCTTAGGCTCAGGCTGGACTGAAGCTTTCTTT. The complete variable domain, with remaining parts taken from reference TRBV7-9 and TRBJ1-1, reads DTGVSQNPRHKITKRGQNVTFRCDPISEHNRLYWYRQTLGQGPEFLTYFQNEAQLEKSRLLSDRFSAERPKGSFSTLEIQRTEQGDSAMYLCASSLGSGWTEAFFGQGTRLTVV.

This clonotype occurred a few times. The chain has TRBV6-2 or TRBV6-3 and TRBJ2-7; D is undetermined. CDR3 size: 13 residues. Trimming took 2 bases from V and 6 from J, leaving 11 bases between them. Germline V gives CDR1 MNHEY, CDR2 SVGEGT. The CDR3 loop reads CASSYSTVVEQYF. In nucleotides, the CDR3 is TGTGCCAGCAGTTACAGCACAGTCGTCGAGCAGTACTTC.

V is TRBV20-1 and J is TRBJ2-2; 8 bases are a match to TRBD2. Germline lookup yields CDR1 DFQATT and CDR2 SNEGSKA (reference sequence). The CDR3 is made up of 14 amino acids. After removal of 4 bases from V and 5 bases from J, the junction contained 6 bases not matched to a gene. DNA of the CDR3: TGCAGTGCTAAGTCGGGAGGGCCAACCGGGGAGCTGTTTTTT. Encoded protein: CSAKSGGPTGELFF.

The V call is TRBV7-9, the J call TRBJ1-3, with D perhaps TRBD1 (6 bases). CDR1 SEHNR and CDR2 FQNEAQ come from the germline V gene (reference sequence). V was clipped by 5 bases and J by 8 bases, with 13 bases between them. The length of the CDR3 is 13 residues. CDR3 coding DNA: TGTGCCAGCAGCCGACGGGGGCGGGACACCATATATTTT. Translating gives CASSRRGRDTIYF.

This clonotype was detected a few times. This chain connects TRBV6-1 to TRBJ1-1; weak D call: TRBD1 (6 bases). Germline V gene lookup returns CDR1 MNHNS and CDR2 SASEGT. The CDR3 is 15 residues long. V was cut by 6 bases and J by 3 bases, with 17 bases left in between. For the CDR3, the DNA is TGTGCCAGCAGCGGTCTTGGGGGCAGGGACACTGAAGCTTTCTTT. Its translation is CASSGLGGRDTEAFF.

V is TRBV30 and J is TRBJ2-3; D is unclear. Germline CDR1 reads GTSNPN; CDR2 reads SVGIG (reference sequence). The CDR3 length is 11 residues. The V and J ends lost 0 bases and 6 bases respectively, with 4 bases between them. In nucleotides, the CDR3 is TGTGCCTGGAGTGTGTCTGATACGCAGTATTTT. This translates into CAWSVSDTQYF.

The rearrangement joins TRBV7-2 to TRBJ1-1; tentative D call: TRBD1 (5 bases). The CDR3 contains 13 residues. Trimming cost V 4 bases and J 0 bases, with 6 bases left between them. The germline V gene encodes CDR1 SGHTA and CDR2 FQGNSA. The chain's CDR3 is CASSSDMNTEAFF. The CDR3 DNA follows: TGTGCCAGCAGCTCGGACATGAACACTGAAGCTTTCTTT.

The chain has TRBV15 and TRBJ1-6, with TRBD1 as a possible D gene (5 bases). This CDR3 region has 15 residues. V lost 11 bases and J lost 7, with 21 bases in between. Germline V gene data show CDR1 as LNHNV and CDR2 as YYDKDF (reference sequence). The CDR3 loop is CAASSLRWGNSPLHF. The CDR3 DNA follows: TGTGCCGCCTCGTCCCTTCGGTGGGGCAATTCACCCCTCCACTTT. The entire variable domain, with the rest obtained from reference TRBV15 and TRBJ1-6, is as follows: DAMVIQNPRYQVTQFGKPVTLSCSQTLNHNVMYWYQQKSSQAPKLLFHYYDKDFNNEADTPDNFQSRRPNTSFCFLDIRSPGLGDTAMYLCAASSLRWGNSPLHFGNGTRLTVT.

The genes are TRBV28 and TRBJ1-2; D is ambiguous. Trimming removed 6 bases at V and 4 bases at J, with 12 bases between. The CDR3 has 13 amino acids. Germline values: CDR1 MDHEN, CDR2 SYDVKM. This CDR3 is CASSPARVYGYTF. The CDR3 nucleotides are TGTGCCAGCAGCCCGGCCCGGGTCTATGGCTACACCTTC.

The rearrangement joins TRBV29-1 to TRBJ2-5; unclear D gene. Trimming stripped 6 bases from V and 3 bases from J, with 11 bases between. Germline V gene data show CDR1 as SQVTM and CDR2 as ANQGSEA. The CDR3 runs 12 residues. Written as DNA, the CDR3 is TGCAGCGTCAAGGATCCTAAAGAGACCCAGTACTTC. It is translated as CSVKDPKETQYF.

The chain employs TRBV7-2 and TRBJ1-2, with D unclear. The CDR3 has 15 residues. V was clipped by 5 bases and J by 8 bases, with 21 bases between them. Germline V gene sequence: CDR1 SGHTA, CDR2 FQGNSA. CDR3 coding DNA: TGTGCCAGCAGCCGCCGCCGACTACCCTCCGGGGGCTACACCTTC. Translated: CASSRRRLPSGGYTF.